This T cell receptor (beta chain) was captured in a study of cytotoxic CD8 clonotypes in ibrutinib-treated CLL. In the study overall: Each sample contained, on average, approximately 270,000 productive templates and about 88,000 productive rearrangements. Whole-study findings and limits: Contraction or stability on treatment was seen for public clonotypes, which were uncommon.

TCRdb keeps only in-frame clones here, not all; method: immunoSEQ multiplex PCR. In the table there are hundreds of thousands of clones, roughly 80% of which are singletons. The CDR3 has 13 amino acids. Germline V gene lookup returns CDR1 SGHRS and CDR2 YFSETQ. Trimming cost V 1 base and J 1 base, with 5 bases left between them. This clone was recorded a few times. Its specificity is unknown. The genes are TRBV5-1 and TRBJ1-1; TRBD1 might be the D (5 bases). The TCR originated in a human donor with chronic lymphocytic leukemia. This material consisted of PBMCs, taken before ibrutinib treatment. CDR3 in amino acids: CASSLRGNTEAFF. CDR3 bases: TGCGCCAGCAGCTTGAGGGGGAACACTGAAGCTTTCTTT.